The source of this T cell receptor beta chain is a study of T cells in Graves' hyperthyroidism and ophthalmopathy. Participants, patients aged 18 to 65, had newly diagnosed hyperthyroidism with a duration under 2 months. TCR beta CDR3 sequences were amplified from RNA transcripts. Using the HTBI primer set, a first-round RT-PCR was run on the TCR CDR3. MiXCR, applied by TCRdb to the multiplex PCR reads, yields one record per CDR3 protein. The sample carries over 150,000 distinct CDR3 sequences, approximately 16% recorded once. Germline trimming cut 4 bases from V and 1 base from J; bases unmatched to any gene: 8. This CDR3 has 16 residues. The germline gives CDR1 LGHDT, CDR2 YNNKEL (reference sequence). Study findings and constraints: A model built on 13 V-J features separated ophthalmopathy from stable hyperthyroidism. Also found in blood were most expanded thyroid clonotypes above 0.001.

As for this clonotype: Antigen: not known.

The specimen was blood. The receptor was derived from a woman aged 45-60 years with Graves' hyperthyroidism. The chain links TRBV3-1 to TRBJ2-7; TRBD1 agrees at 9 bases. CDR3 residues: CASSPQDRGISYEQYF. The CDR3 bases are TGTGCCAGCAGCCCACAGGACAGGGGAATTTCCTACGAGCAGTACTTC.